Presented here are 30 T cell receptor beta chains from one specimen sequenced in a study of CD8 T cells in Susac syndrome. RNA in amounts of roughly 0.45 to 1 ug was reverse transcribed with random hexamers. TCRdb processed the immunoSEQ multiplex PCR reads anew with MiXCR; each CDR3 protein has one entry. The sample carries tens of thousands of distinct CDR3 sequences, about 95% recorded once. Sequenced input: CD8+ T cells from PBMCs. These receptors were taken from a human donor with multiple sclerosis.

The chain is built from TRBV7-9 and TRBJ1-2; 7 nucleotides agree with TRBD1. V shed 4 bases and J 4 bases; nucleotides not matched to a gene: 9. The CDR3 spans 15 residues. The germline gives CDR1 SEHNR, CDR2 FQNEAQ (reference sequence). The CDR3, as DNA: TGTGCCAGCAGCTCGGGGACAGCCCAATCCTATGGCTACACCTTC. It codes for CASSSGTAQSYGYTF.

This chain joins TRBV3-1 and TRBJ1-1, with D perhaps matching TRBD1 (6 bases). V lost 4 bases, J lost 2 bases, and 20 bases lay in between. The germline CDR1 and CDR2 sequences are LGHDT and YNNKEL (reference sequence). CDR3 length equals 17 residues. In DNA form, the CDR3 reads TGTGCCAGCAGCCTCGTCAGGGGACCCACCCCTAACACTGAAGCTTTCTTT. It yields the protein CASSLVRGPTPNTEAFF.

This clonotype occurred a few times. The chain combines TRBV7-2 with TRBJ2-1, with a possible D match to TRBD2 (5 bases). CDR1 is SGHTA and CDR2 is FQGNSA in the germline V gene. The CDR3 totals 15 residues. V lost 1 base and J lost 6, with 13 bases in between. CDR3 DNA sequence: TGTGCCAGCAGCTTAGAGGGCGGGTCTGGCAATGAGCAGTTCTTC. It codes for CASSLEGGSGNEQFF.

CDR3 loop: CASSKGWGLAGNEQFF. The CDR3 region has the DNA TGTGCCAGCAGCAAAGGGTGGGGACTAGCGGGGAATGAGCAGTTCTTC. The chain combines TRBV2 with TRBJ2-1; the match to TRBD2 covers 13 bases. The germline V gene has CDR1 SNHLY and CDR2 FYNNEI. The CDR3 has 16 amino acids. Losses at the gene ends were 6 bases for V and 7 bases for J; bases not matched to a gene: 9.

The gene calls are TRBV12-3 or TRBV12-4 and TRBJ2-3, with D perhaps being TRBD1 or TRBD2 (5 bases each). The CDR3 is 15 residues long. V gave up 3 bases and J gave up 7 bases, with 17 bases separating them. The CDR3 loop is CASSLEGDHAYTQYF. CDR3 DNA: TGTGCCAGCAGTTTGGAAGGGGACCACGCCTATACGCAGTATTTT.

The chain is built from TRBV5-1 and TRBJ2-7; possible D gene TRBD1, 5 bases. The CDR3 length is 16 residues. The V and J ends lost 4 bases and 5 bases respectively, with 22 bases between them. Looked up from germline, CDR1 is SGHRS and CDR2 is YFSETQ. The CDR3 coding sequence is TGCGCCAGCAGCCCACCCCGTCAGGGCACAAACCACGAGCAGTACTTC. This encodes CASSPPRQGTNHEQYF. The full variable domain, rest sourced from reference TRBV5-1 and TRBJ2-7, is KAGVTQTPRYLIKTRGQQVTLSCSPISGHRSVSWYQQTPGQGLQFLFEYFSETQRNKGNFPGRFSGRQFSNSRSEMNVSTLELGDSALYLCASSPPRQGTNHEQYFGPGTRLTVT.

This chain uses TRBV3-1 with TRBJ2-7, with TRBD1 identical over 9 bases. This CDR3 comprises 17 residues. Germline CDR1 reads LGHDT; CDR2 reads YNNKEL (reference sequence). Germline trimming cut 4 bases from V and 2 bases from J; bases unmatched to any gene: 12. DNA of the CDR3: TGTGCCAGCAGCCCGTACGACAGGGGGTCCTTCACCTACGAGCAGTACTTC. As protein: CASSPYDRGSFTYEQYF.

V usage is TRBV6-6 and J usage is TRBJ1-3, with 9 bases that match TRBD1. The CDR3 has 16 amino acids. Germline values: CDR1 MNHNY, CDR2 SVGAGI (reference sequence). V lost 2 bases and J lost 4; bases outside the gene matches: 6. DNA for the CDR3: TGTGCCAGCAGTTACCCGGGACAGGGTTACGGAAACACCATATATTTT. This encodes CASSYPGQGYGNTIYF.

V usage is TRBV18 and J usage is TRBJ1-2, with 9 bases fitting TRBD1. The CDR3 sequence is 17 residues long. The V gene end was trimmed by 4 bases and the J gene end by 0 bases; junction bases not matched to a gene: 9. Germline-derived CDR1 and CDR2 are KGHSH and LQKENI. CDR3 nucleotide sequence: TGTGCCAGCTCACTGAGTTCTACAGGGGGCCCTAACTATGGCTACACCTTC. Protein: CASSLSSTGGPNYGYTF.

V usage is TRBV19 and J usage is TRBJ2-2; D uncertain. The CDR3 loop spans 13 amino acids. CDR1 is LNHDA, CDR2 SQIVND, per germline (reference sequence). Trimming removed 7 bases from V and 0 bases from J, with 6 bases in between. DNA of the CDR3: TGTGCCAGTATTCCCCCGAACACCGGGGAGCTGTTTTTT. As protein: CASIPPNTGELFF.

In its sample, this clonotype was seen a few times. The V gene is TRBV27, the J gene TRBJ1-1; TRBD1 is a possible D gene (5 bases). CDR1 is MNHEY, CDR2 SMNVEV, per germline (reference sequence). The CDR3 has 12 amino acids. V gave up 0 bases and J gave up 11 bases, with 10 bases separating them. The CDR3 bases are TGTGCCAGCAGTTTATCGGGGCGAGAGGCTTTCTTT. It codes for CASSLSGREAFF.

The chain employs TRBV5-4 and TRBJ1-2, with D maybe TRBD1 (5 bases). Germline loops: CDR1 SGHNT, CDR2 YYREEE (reference sequence). V shed 0 bases and J shed 8 bases, with 14 bases lying between them. This CDR3 comprises 14 residues. The CDR3 nucleotides read TGTGCCAGCAGCTTGGATGGGGGAAATGACGGCTACACCTTC. Encoded protein: CASSLDGGNDGYTF.

The CDR3 DNA sequence: TGTGCCAGCAGCCAAGCCCTAGCGGTCGATTACAATGAGCAGTTCTTC. It yields the protein CASSQALAVDYNEQFF. V usage is TRBV3-1 and J usage is TRBJ2-1; 7 positions match TRBD2. The CDR3 extends over 16 amino acids. The germline CDR1 and CDR2 sequences are LGHDT and YNNKEL (reference sequence). Trimming cost V 1 base and J 4 bases; bases outside gene matches: 7.

This clonotype was seen a single time. This chain connects TRBV6-5 to TRBJ2-5; D possibly corresponds to TRBD1 (5 bases). Germline V gene data show CDR1 as MNHEY and CDR2 as SVGAGI. Trimming left V 5 bases short and J 0 bases short, with 10 bases between. This CDR3 is 14 amino acids long. As DNA, the CDR3 is TGTGCCAGCAGTCTCGACAGCTACCAAGAGACCCAGTACTTC. The encoded protein is CASSLDSYQETQYF.

V is TRBV12-5 and J is TRBJ1-2; D not resolved. V dropped 2 bases and J dropped 6 bases, with 13 bases sitting between them. CDR3 length: 14 residues. Germline-derived CDR1 and CDR2 are LGHNT and FRNRAP. CDR3 nucleotides: TGTGCTAGTGGTTTGAACCTTTTAAGGGATGGCTACACCTTC. As protein: CASGLNLLRDGYTF.

The gene calls are TRBV4-1 and TRBJ2-1; TRBD2 is a possible D gene (6 bases). The CDR3 loop spans 18 amino acids. V was trimmed by 3 bases and J by 8 bases, leaving 26 bases between them. Germline V gene lookup returns CDR1 MGHRA and CDR2 YSYEKL. CDR3 sequence: CASSHMTSSETRTYEQFF. The CDR3, as DNA: TGCGCCAGCAGCCATATGACATCTTCCGAGACTAGGACCTATGAGCAGTTCTTC.

V and J are TRBV7-9 and TRBJ2-5; no definite D call. Germline V gene data show CDR1 as SEHNR and CDR2 as FQNEAQ (reference sequence). The CDR3 has 13 residues. V was clipped by 6 bases and J by 4 bases, with 12 bases between them. The CDR3 bases are TGTGCCAGCAGTTTCAACCCAGGAGAGACCCAGTACTTC. As protein: CASSFNPGETQYF.

The chain recombines TRBV27 with TRBJ2-1, with D perhaps matching TRBD1 (5 bases). V lost 5 bases to trimming and J lost 0 bases, with 11 bases between them. Germline lookup yields CDR1 MNHEY and CDR2 SMNVEV (reference sequence). The CDR3 is made up of 15 amino acids. CDR3 sequence reads: CASSAGASSYNEQFF. The CDR3 DNA is TGTGCCAGCAGTGCTGGGGCAAGCTCCTACAATGAGCAGTTCTTC.

The chain has TRBV29-1 and TRBJ2-7; D is tentatively TRBD1 or TRBD2 (6 bases each). With 0 bases removed from V and 5 bases from J, the gap between germline ends came to 11 bases. The CDR3 extends over 13 amino acids. Germline V CDR1 and CDR2: SQVTM, ANQGSEA. The CDR3 sequence is CSVEDEGEDEQYF. CDR3 coding DNA: TGCAGCGTTGAAGATGAGGGGGAGGACGAGCAGTACTTC.

This chain connects TRBV14 to TRBJ2-7; D gene unclear. Germline assignment: CDR1 SGHDN and CDR2 FVKESK. V was trimmed by 0 bases and J by 4 bases, leaving 1 base between them. This CDR3 has 11 residues. The DNA of the CDR3 is TGTGCCAGCAGCCAAGATTACGAGCAGTACTTC. Translated, it gives CASSQDYEQYF.

This sequence joins TRBV9 and TRBJ1-2, with 8 nucleotides matching TRBD1. The CDR3 extends over 14 amino acids. Per the germline V gene, CDR1 is SGDLS and CDR2 is YYNGEE. V trimming: 4 bases; J trimming: 8 bases; junction bases outside the gene matches: 10. CDR3 sequence reads: CASSPGGQGRGYTF. For the CDR3, the DNA is TGTGCCAGCAGCCCGGGAGGACAGGGAAGAGGCTACACCTTC.

This clonotype showed up just a few times. The chain uses TRBV28 and TRBJ1-1; D not certain. The CDR3 loop spans 12 amino acids. Trimming shortened V by 3 bases and J by 1 base, and 3 bases separated the two germline ends. The V gene's germline CDR1 is MDHEN and CDR2 SYDVKM. CDR3 in DNA: TGTGCCAGCAGTTTCCCGAACACTGAAGCTTTCTTT. This gives the protein CASSFPNTEAFF.

The chain carries TRBV13 and TRBJ2-7; 8 bases align to TRBD1. Trimming cost V 4 bases and J 5 bases; bases outside gene matches: 10. The V gene's germline CDR1 is PRHDT and CDR2 FYEKMQ (reference sequence). This CDR3 has 15 residues. The CDR3 is CASSSRQGSEDEQYF. DNA for the CDR3: TGTGCCAGCAGCTCCCGACAGGGGAGTGAAGACGAGCAGTACTTC.

This chain links TRBV7-9 with TRBJ2-5; D may be TRBD2 (6 bases). V gave up 2 bases and J gave up 2 bases, with 15 bases separating them. This CDR3 has 16 residues. Looked up from germline, CDR1 is SEHNR and CDR2 is FQNEAQ (reference sequence). The CDR3 bases are TGTGCCAGCAGCTTAAAGGGTTGGGGGGAGCAAGAGACCCAGTACTTC. It codes for CASSLKGWGEQETQYF.

This clonotype was picked up one time. The chain is built from TRBV5-4 and TRBJ2-2, with D possibly called TRBD1 or TRBD2 (5 bases each). The CDR3 contains 15 residues. Trimming removed 4 bases from V and 5 bases from J, with 15 bases in between. Germline values: CDR1 SGHNT, CDR2 YYREEE (reference sequence). In DNA, the CDR3 is TGTGCCAGCAGCGGTCCGGGACCCGGGACCGGGGAGCTGTTTTTT. It encodes CASSGPGPGTGELFF.

The rearrangement links TRBV2 to TRBJ1-5; no definite D call. The germline gives CDR1 SNHLY, CDR2 FYNNEI. With 0 bases removed from V and 9 bases from J, the gap between germline ends came to 15 bases. This CDR3 is 15 amino acids long. The CDR3: CASSEAVSLGRPQHF. Written as DNA, the CDR3 is TGTGCCAGCAGTGAAGCGGTTTCTCTGGGTCGGCCCCAGCATTTT.

This clonotype was seen once. V gene TRBV27 combines with J gene TRBJ2-4, with 7 bases fitting TRBD1. The CDR3 is 14 amino acids. Germline V lookup: CDR1 MNHEY, CDR2 SMNVEV (reference sequence). Trimming removed 7 bases from V and 9 bases from J; junction bases left unmatched: 12. This CDR3 is CASMTGDSRGIQYF. CDR3 coding DNA: TGTGCCAGCATGACCGGGGACAGTCGGGGCATTCAGTACTTC.

The chain links TRBV7-6 to TRBJ2-3; D not certain. The CDR3 has 13 residues. Trimming shortened V by 2 bases and J by 5 bases, and 8 bases separated the two germline ends. In germline, CDR1 is SGHVS, CDR2 FNYEAQ. CDR3 nucleotide sequence: TGTGCCAGCAGCTTATTCTCTATAGATACGCAGTATTTT. Its protein product is CASSLFSIDTQYF.

The chain has TRBV6-5 and TRBJ1-1, with TRBD1 as a possible D gene (5 bases). The CDR3 totals 11 residues. Germline assignment: CDR1 MNHEY and CDR2 SVGAGI. V dropped 6 bases and J dropped 3 bases, with 5 bases sitting between them. The CDR3: CASSRDTEAFF. The CDR3 DNA sequence: TGTGCCAGCAGCAGGGACACTGAAGCTTTCTTT.

V gene TRBV20-1 combines with J gene TRBJ2-1, with 10 bases that match TRBD2. V gave up 8 bases and J gave up 3 bases; unmatched junction bases: 10. The germline CDR1 and CDR2 sequences are DFQATT and SNEGSKA (reference sequence). The CDR3 sequence is 15 residues long. Here the CDR3 reads CSPRGLAGVYNEQFF. The CDR3 DNA sequence: TGCAGTCCCCGGGGGCTAGCGGGAGTCTACAATGAGCAGTTCTTC.